This T cell receptor beta chain was obtained from a study of control samples from healthy donors and cancer patients. Germline V gene lookup returns CDR1 SEHNR and CDR2 FQNEAQ (reference sequence). Trimming cost V 4 bases and J 0 bases, with 9 bases left between them. The CDR3 runs to 14 residues. TCRdb keeps only in-frame clones here, not all; method: immunoSEQ multiplex PCR. Seen here are roughly 120,000 clones, approximately 89% observed once, and the top ten hold almost 8%. V gene TRBV7-9 combines with J gene TRBJ1-1; D remains ambiguous. The TCR sequence derives from a woman younger than 35 in good health. The sequenced material came from blood. In DNA form, the CDR3 reads TGTGCCAGCAGCTCACAGATCATGAACACTGAAGCTTTCTTT. Protein: CASSSQIMNTEAFF.